This T cell receptor beta chain is from a study of T cell repertoires in cytomegalovirus infection (dated by TCRdb to between 2018 and 2020). As for the study more broadly: Peptide stimulations targeted recently identified HLA-C-restricted CMV epitopes, whose presentation resists viral immunomodulation, together with well-studied HLA-B-restricted epitopes. Donor HLA type was relevant to the analysis, because carriage of CMV infection together with the matching HLA type was indicated by public TCR beta signatures. The research as a whole found: Cumulative frequency of public TCR beta family members discriminated carriers of CMV infection plus the relevant HLA type in this cohort and an independent roughly 320-donor cohort. The ex vivo response was dominated by HLA-C-restricted CMV-specific TCR beta clonotypes, which also provided the single most frequent clonotype in two of eight donors.

Comment on this clonotype: Its antigen remains unidentified. Per-base qualities were not stored, and no clone one base away is much larger.

Sequenced on an Illumina HiSeq 1500. The raw public data were reprocessed by TCRdb itself: fastp quality trimming at Q25, MiXCR clonotype calling, in-frame beta chains only. CDR3 protein sequences are deduplicated, and each keeps its most common genes and DNA. The sample table contains fewer than 850,000 distinct CDR3 sequences; only one count was recorded for 25% to 30% of them. The top ten clonotypes cover 13% of the sample. The treatment or condition label, as the study defines it: in vitro stimulation with specific CMV peptide epitopes to enrich CMV-specific T cells. Reading the germline V gene gives CDR1 MNHNS and CDR2 SASEGT. There are 14 amino acids in the CDR3, from cysteine to phenylalanine inclusive. Left in the record is the CDR3 DNA by itself, 42 bases read in frame from the first base. Trimming takes 6 bases from V and 7 bases from J, and the germline ends sit 15 bases apart.

The sequencing used cultured CD8+ T cells from PBMCs, collected from culture after CMV antigen stimulation. The clonotype was recovered from a human donor in good health (CMV status not recorded). Some clones in this sample may be carry-over from other donors' samples. The chain links TRBV6-1 with TRBJ2-2; matching of 5 bases hints at TRBD1 as the D gene. The DNA is TGTGCCAGCAGCGGAGAAGGGGTATTCGGGGAGCTGTTTTTT. This gives the protein CASSGEGVFGELFF.